This T cell receptor beta chain was obtained from a study of T-cell reconstitution after alpha-beta-depleted transplantation in children. Ten or more counts support this clonotype. Looked up from germline, CDR1 is SQVTM and CDR2 is ANQGSEA. V was pared by 3 bases and J by 0 bases, with 8 bases between. This CDR3 region has 13 residues. Library preparation (for TCRbeta) was performed with unique molecular identifiers. TCRdb reanalysed the PCR reads using MiXCR and keeps one entry per CDR3 protein. The sample consists of hundreds of thousands of distinct CDR3 sequences, approximately 15% of them appearing once.

This specimen was PBMCs from the stem cell graft donor, taken from the stem cell graft. This TCR was sampled from a human donor who donated a stem cell graft to a child with acute myeloid leukemia. The chain is built from TRBV29-1 and TRBJ1-2; no firm D call. DNA for the CDR3: TGCAGCGTTGACGGTACCCCTAACTATGGCTACACCTTC. The encoded protein is CSVDGTPNYGYTF.